The rows below give T cell receptor beta chains drawn from one sample of a study of cytomegalovirus exposure and HLA in healthy donors. Assay: immunoSEQ multiplex PCR; the TCRdb copy retains only in-frame clones and omits some. The sample table includes about 92,000 clones. Specimen: PBMCs. These receptors were taken from a man aged 50-60 years in good health and CMV-seropositive. CDR3s leave out the opening cysteine and the closing phenylalanine or tryptophan.

>TRBV6-6|TRBJ1-5
ASSWDSDYQPQH
>TRBV28|TRBJ1-1
ASSFLRGTEAF
>TRBV5-1|TRBJ2-1
ASSTGTDLYNEQF
>TRBV6-1|TRBJ2-1
ASRAGTSGRNEQF
>TRBV27|TRBJ2-1
ASTSGRGMGSYNEQF
>TRBV14|TRBJ2-1
ASSQDRGGLNSYNEQF
>TRBV5-1|TRBJ2-2
ASSLGLPLAGGAAGELF
>TRBV7-9|TRBJ2-2
ASSGLGGELF
>TRBV25-1|TRBJ2-7
ASGEGYEQY
>TRBV9|TRBJ2-2
ASSFEAGGPDGELF
>TRBV5-1|TRBJ2-1
ASSTLAGGNNEQF
>TRBV4-2|TRBJ1-2
ASSQESTGGRYGYT
>TRBV19|TRBJ1-2
ASSSYRGGKDGYT
>TRBV6-1|TRBJ1-2
ASSEAPLYGYT
>TRBV7-2|TRBJ2-5
ASSAQQTQY